This T cell receptor (beta chain) was documented in a study of cytomegalovirus exposure and HLA in healthy donors. Study-level findings and limits: There were 150 to 200 TCR beta chains listed as cytomegalovirus-associated. Later analysis reportedly placed an Asian-associated ancestry cluster below the roughly 690-donor mean in N-insertions. A later analysis appeared to link common viral pathogens to several of the most significant clusters.

For this clone: As yet, its antigen is unknown.

This CDR3 contains 15 residues. In germline, CDR1 is MNHEY, CDR2 SMNVEV (reference sequence). V trimming: 3 bases; J trimming: 6 bases; junction bases outside the gene matches: 7. Researchers ran the PCR with 60 Vbeta and 13 Jbeta primers. Data came from immunoSEQ multiplex PCR; TCRdb stores just in-frame clones and leaves some out. The sample consists of approximately 100,000 clones, roughly 79% of them appearing once. J is TRBJ2-2 and V is TRBV27; 7 positions match TRBD2. The specimen sequenced was PBMCs. The source of this sequence is a man aged 60 to 69 in good health and CMV-seropositive. The CDR3 DNA follows: TGTGCCAGCAGTTTTTTTAGCGGACTAGCCGGGGAGCTGTTTTTT. Translated, it gives CASSFFSGLAGELFF.